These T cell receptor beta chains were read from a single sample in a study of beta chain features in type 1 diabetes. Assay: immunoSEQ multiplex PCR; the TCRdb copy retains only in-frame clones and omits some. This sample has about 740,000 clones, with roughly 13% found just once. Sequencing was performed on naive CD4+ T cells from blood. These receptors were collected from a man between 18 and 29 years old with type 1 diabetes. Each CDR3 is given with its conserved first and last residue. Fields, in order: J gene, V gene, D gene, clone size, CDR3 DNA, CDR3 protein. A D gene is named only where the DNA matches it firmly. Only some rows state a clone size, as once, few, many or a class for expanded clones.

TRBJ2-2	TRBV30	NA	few	TGTGCCTCAAAAAGAAGGGGATTAAGGGACACCGGGGAGCTGTTTTTT	CASKRRGLRDTGELFF
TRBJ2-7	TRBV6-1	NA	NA	TGTGCCAGCAGTGCTCGGTCAGGGGTACCCTACGAGCAGTACTTC	CASSARSGVPYEQYF
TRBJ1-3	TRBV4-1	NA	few	TGCGCCAGCAGCCAAGATAATCCAAGAGGAAACACCATATATTTT	CASSQDNPRGNTIYF
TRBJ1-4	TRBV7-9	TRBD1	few	TGTGCCAGCAGCACCCAGGGGGCTGGTAATGAAAAACTGTTTTTT	CASSTQGAGNEKLFF
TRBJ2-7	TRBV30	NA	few	TGTGCCTGGAGTGTTTCCGTACCCTACGAGCAGTACTTC	CAWSVSVPYEQYF
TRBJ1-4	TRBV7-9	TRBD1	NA	TGTGCCAGCAGCCCTCAGGGGGTTGGAGAAAAACTGTTTTTT	CASSPQGVGEKLFF
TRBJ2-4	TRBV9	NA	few	TGTGCCAGCAGCACGACTAGAGCAGGCATTCAGTACTTC	CASSTTRAGIQYF
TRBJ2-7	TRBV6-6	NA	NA	TGTGCCAGCAGCCCCCAGGGGATCGGCTACGAGCAGTACTTC	CASSPQGIGYEQYF
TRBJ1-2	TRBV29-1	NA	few	TGCAGCGTTGAAGACATAGGGTCTTTTGGCTACACCTTC	CSVEDIGSFGYTF
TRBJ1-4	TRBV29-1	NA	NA	TGCAGCGCCTCACAGAGGCTCACCGAAAAACTGTTTTTT	CSASQRLTEKLFF
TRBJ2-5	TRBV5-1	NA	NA	TGCGCCAGCAGCGATACCAGCCAAGAGGCCCAGTACTTC	CASSDTSQEAQYF
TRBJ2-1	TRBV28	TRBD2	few	TGTGCCAGCAGCTTACCGGGACTAGCCCCCCGCAATGAGCAGTTCTTC	CASSLPGLAPRNEQFF
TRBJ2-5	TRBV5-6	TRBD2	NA	TGTGCCAGCAGCTACGAGGATGGTAGCGGGGTTCAAGAGACCCAGTACTTC	CASSYEDGSGVQETQYF
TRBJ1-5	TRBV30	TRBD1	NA	TGTGCCTCATCACAGGGGGATCAGCCCCAGCATTTT	CASSQGDQPQHF
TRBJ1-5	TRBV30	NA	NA	TGTGCCTGGAGTGGGCTCAGGGAGACATTAGGCAATCAGCCCCAGCATTTT	CAWSGLRETLGNQPQHF
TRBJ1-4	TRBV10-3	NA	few	TGTGCCATCGGTACTGATAATGAAAAACTGTTTTTT	CAIGTDNEKLFF
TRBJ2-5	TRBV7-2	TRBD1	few	TGTGCCAGCAGCCGACGGACAGGCTACGCGGAGACCCAGTACTTC	CASSRRTGYAETQYF
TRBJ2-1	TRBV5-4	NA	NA	TGTGCCAGCAGCTTTGAAAAGGCCCCATCAGGGTATGAGCAGTTCTTC	CASSFEKAPSGYEQFF
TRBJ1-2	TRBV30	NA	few	TGTGCCTGGAGTGTAGGCCAGATTGGAAATGGCTACACCTTC	CAWSVGQIGNGYTF
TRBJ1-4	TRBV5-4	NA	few	TGTGCCAGCAGCTTGGGAGGGGTGTCTAATGAAAAACTGTTTTTT	CASSLGGVSNEKLFF
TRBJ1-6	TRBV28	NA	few	TGTGCCAGCAGCCTTTTAGTGGGAAACTCACCCCTCCACTTT	CASSLLVGNSPLHF
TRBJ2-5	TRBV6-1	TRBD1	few	TGTGCCAGCAGTGAACAGGGGGCCGAGGGAGGGACCCAGTACTTC	CASSEQGAEGGTQYF
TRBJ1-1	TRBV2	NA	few	TGTGCCAGCAGTGAAGCCGGCCTGAACACTGAAGCTTTCTTT	CASSEAGLNTEAFF
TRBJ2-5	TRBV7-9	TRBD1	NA	TGTGCCAGCAGCTTAGAGGGGGCCACCCAGTACTTC	CASSLEGATQYF
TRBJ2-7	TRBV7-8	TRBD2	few	TGTGCCAGCAGCTCTACTAGCGGGGGGGTATACGAGCAGTACTTC	CASSSTSGGVYEQYF
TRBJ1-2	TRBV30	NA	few	TGTGCCTGGAGTCACCGGGACACCGGCTACACCTTC	CAWSHRDTGYTF
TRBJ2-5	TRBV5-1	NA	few	TGCGCCAGCAAACAGGGAGAGGAAGAGACCCAGTACTTC	CASKQGEEETQYF
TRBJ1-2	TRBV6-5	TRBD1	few	TGTGCCAGCAGGTTTGGGACAGATCCGGATGGCTACACCTTC	CASRFGTDPDGYTF
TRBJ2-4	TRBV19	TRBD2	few	TGTGCCAGTAGTATAGCCCCAAGCGGGGGTCAGTACTTC	CASSIAPSGGQYF
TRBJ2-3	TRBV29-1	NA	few	TGCAGCGTTGAGCTCTACACAGATACGCAGTATTTT	CSVELYTDTQYF
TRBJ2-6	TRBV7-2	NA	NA	TGTGCCAGCAGCTCAAGGGTACCCGGGGCCAACGTCCTGACTTTC	CASSSRVPGANVLTF
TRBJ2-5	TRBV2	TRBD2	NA	TGTGCCAGCAGTGGGGGACTAGAGGGGACCCAGTACTTC	CASSGGLEGTQYF